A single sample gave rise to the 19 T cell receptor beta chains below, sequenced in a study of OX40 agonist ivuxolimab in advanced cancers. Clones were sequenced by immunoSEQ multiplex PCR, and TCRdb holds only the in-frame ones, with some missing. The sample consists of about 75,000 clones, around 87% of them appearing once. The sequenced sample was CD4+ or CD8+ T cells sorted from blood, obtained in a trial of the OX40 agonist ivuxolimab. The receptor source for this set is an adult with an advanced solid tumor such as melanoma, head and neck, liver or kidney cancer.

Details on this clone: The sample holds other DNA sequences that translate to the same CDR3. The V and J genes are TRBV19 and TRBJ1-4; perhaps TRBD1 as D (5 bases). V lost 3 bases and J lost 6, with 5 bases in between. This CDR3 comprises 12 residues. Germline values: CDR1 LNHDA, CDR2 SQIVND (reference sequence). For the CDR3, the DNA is TGTGCCAGTAGTATCAGGGATGAAAAACTGTTTTTT. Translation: CASSIRDEKLFF.

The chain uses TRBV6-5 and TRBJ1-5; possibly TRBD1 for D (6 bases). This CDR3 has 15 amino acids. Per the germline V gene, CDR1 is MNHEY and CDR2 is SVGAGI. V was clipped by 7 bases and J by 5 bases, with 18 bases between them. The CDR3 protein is CASTLKPGVDQPQHF. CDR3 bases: TGTGCCAGCACCCTCAAGCCAGGGGTCGATCAGCCCCAGCATTTT.

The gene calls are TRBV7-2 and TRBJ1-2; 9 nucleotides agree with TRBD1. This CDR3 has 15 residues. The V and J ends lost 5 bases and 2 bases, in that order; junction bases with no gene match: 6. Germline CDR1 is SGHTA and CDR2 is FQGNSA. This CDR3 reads CASSPGTGKNYGYTF. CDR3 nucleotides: TGTGCCAGCAGCCCCGGGACAGGGAAAAACTATGGCTACACCTTC.

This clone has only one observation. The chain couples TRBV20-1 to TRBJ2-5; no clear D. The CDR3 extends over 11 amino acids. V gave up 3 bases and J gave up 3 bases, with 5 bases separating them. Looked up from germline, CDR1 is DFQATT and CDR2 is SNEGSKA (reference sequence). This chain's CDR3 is CSASGEETQYF. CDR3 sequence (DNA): TGCAGTGCTAGCGGAGAAGAGACCCAGTACTTC.

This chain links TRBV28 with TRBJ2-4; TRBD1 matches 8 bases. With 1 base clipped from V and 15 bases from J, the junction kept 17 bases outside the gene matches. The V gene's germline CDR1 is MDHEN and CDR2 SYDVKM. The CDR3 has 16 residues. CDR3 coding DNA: TGTGCCAGCAGTTTATTCCATCTGGGGCAGGGGGCTTCCCGGTACTTC. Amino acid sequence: CASSLFHLGQGASRYF.

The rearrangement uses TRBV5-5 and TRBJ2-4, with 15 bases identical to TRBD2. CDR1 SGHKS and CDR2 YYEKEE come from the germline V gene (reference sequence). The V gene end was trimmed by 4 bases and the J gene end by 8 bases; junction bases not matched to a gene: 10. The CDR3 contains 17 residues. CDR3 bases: TGTGCCAGCAGCGCAACCTCCGGGACTAGCGGGAGGCACATTCAGTACTTC. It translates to CASSATSGTSGRHIQYF. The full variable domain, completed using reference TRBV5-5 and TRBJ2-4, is DAGVTQSPTHLIKTRGQQVTLRCSPISGHKSVSWYQQVLGQGPQFIFQYYEKEERGRGNFPDRFSARQFPNYSSELNVNALLLGDSALYLCASSATSGTSGRHIQYFGAGTRLSVL.

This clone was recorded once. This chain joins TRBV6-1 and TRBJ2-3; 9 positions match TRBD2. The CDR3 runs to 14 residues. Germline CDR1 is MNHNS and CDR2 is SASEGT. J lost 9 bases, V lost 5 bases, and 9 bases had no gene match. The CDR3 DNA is TGTGCCAGCAGTTTTTACTTAGCGGGAGAGACGCAGTATTTT. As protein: CASSFYLAGETQYF.

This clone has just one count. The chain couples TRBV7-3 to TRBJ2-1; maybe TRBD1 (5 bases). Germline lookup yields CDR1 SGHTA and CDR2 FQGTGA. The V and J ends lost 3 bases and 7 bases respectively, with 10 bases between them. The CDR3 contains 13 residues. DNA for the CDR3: TGTGCCAGCAGCTTTGGGGCAGCTAATGAGCAGTTCTTC. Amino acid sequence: CASSFGAANEQFF. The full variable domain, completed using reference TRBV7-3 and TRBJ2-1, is GAGVSQTPSNKVTEKGKYVELRCDPISGHTALYWYRQSLGQGPEFLIYFQGTGAADDSGLPNDRFFAVRPEGSVSTLKIQRTERGDSAVYLCASSFGAANEQFFGPGTRLTVL.

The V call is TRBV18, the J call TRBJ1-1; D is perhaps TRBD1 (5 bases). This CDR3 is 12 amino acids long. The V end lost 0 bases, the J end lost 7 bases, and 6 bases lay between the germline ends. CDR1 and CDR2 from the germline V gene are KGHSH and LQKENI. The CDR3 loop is CASSPPGDEAFF. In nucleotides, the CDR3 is TGTGCCAGCTCACCACCGGGGGATGAAGCTTTCTTT.

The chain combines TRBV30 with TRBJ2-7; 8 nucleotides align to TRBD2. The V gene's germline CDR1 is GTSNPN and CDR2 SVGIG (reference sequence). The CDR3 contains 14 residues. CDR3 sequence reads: CALDGGVGSEGQYF. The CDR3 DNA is TGTGCATTGGACGGGGGGGTAGGTAGCGAAGGGCAGTACTTC.

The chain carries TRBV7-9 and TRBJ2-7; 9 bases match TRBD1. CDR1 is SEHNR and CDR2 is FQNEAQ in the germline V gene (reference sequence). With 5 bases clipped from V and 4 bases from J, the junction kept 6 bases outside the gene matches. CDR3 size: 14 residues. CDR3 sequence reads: CASSVGTGMYEQYF. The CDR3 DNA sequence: TGTGCCAGCAGCGTCGGGACAGGGATGTACGAGCAGTACTTC.

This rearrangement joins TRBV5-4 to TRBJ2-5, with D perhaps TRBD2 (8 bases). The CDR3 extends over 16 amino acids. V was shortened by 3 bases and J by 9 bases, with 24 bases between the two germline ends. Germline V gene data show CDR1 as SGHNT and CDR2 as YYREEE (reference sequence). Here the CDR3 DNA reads TGTGCCAGCAGCTCTGAACCGGGACTAGAGGGGGCGGCCCAGTACTTC. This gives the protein CASSSEPGLEGAAQYF.

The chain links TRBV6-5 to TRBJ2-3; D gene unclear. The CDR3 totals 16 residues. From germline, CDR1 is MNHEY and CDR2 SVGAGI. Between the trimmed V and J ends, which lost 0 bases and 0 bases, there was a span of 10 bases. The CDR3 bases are TGTGCCAGCAGTTACTCGAGAACACCAAGCACAGATACGCAGTATTTT. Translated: CASSYSRTPSTDTQYF.

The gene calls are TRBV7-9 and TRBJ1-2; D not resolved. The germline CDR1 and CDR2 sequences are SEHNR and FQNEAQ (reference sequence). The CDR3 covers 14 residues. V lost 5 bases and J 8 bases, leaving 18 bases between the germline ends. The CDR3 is CASSPPVPIWGYTF. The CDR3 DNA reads TGTGCCAGCAGCCCTCCGGTCCCTATATGGGGCTACACCTTC.

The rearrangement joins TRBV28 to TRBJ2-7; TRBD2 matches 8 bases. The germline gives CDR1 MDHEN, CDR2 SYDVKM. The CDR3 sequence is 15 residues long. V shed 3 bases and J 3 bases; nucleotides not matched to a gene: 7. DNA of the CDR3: TGTGCCAGCAGTTTTCCAGCGGGGGCTTACTACGAGCAGTACTTC. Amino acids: CASSFPAGAYYEQYF.

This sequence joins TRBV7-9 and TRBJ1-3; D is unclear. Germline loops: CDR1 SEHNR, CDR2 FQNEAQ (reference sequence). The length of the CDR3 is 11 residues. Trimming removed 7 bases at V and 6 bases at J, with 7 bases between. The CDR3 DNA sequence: TGTGCCAGCACACCTTCAAACACCATATATTTT. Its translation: CASTPSNTIYF.

CDR3 in DNA: TGCGCCAGCAGCTATTGGACGGGAGGTACTGAGCAGTTCTTC. Its translation is CASSYWTGGTEQFF. The chain recombines TRBV5-1 with TRBJ2-1, with 7 bases identical to TRBD2. J was trimmed by 9 bases and V by 3 bases; bases with no gene match: 9. This CDR3 is built from 14 residues. From germline, CDR1 is SGHRS and CDR2 YFSETQ. Based on the CDR3 plus reference TRBV5-1 and TRBJ2-1, the full variable domain is KAGVTQTPRYLIKTRGQQVTLSCSPISGHRSVSWYQQTPGQGLQFLFEYFSETQRNKGNFPGRFSGRQFSNSRSEMNVSTLELGDSALYLCASSYWTGGTEQFFGPGTRLTVL.

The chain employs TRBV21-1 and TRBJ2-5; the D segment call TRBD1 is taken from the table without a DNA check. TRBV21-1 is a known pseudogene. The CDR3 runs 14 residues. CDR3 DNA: TGTGCCAGCCTGCCAGGGACAGTGACGGAGACCCAGTACTTC. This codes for CASLPGTVTETQYF.

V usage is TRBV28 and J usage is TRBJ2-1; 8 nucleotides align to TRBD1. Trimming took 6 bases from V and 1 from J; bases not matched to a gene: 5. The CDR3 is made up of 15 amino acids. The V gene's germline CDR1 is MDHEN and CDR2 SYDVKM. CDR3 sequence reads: CASRKDRVSYNEQFF. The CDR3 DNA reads TGTGCCAGCAGGAAGGACAGGGTATCCTACAATGAGCAGTTCTTC.